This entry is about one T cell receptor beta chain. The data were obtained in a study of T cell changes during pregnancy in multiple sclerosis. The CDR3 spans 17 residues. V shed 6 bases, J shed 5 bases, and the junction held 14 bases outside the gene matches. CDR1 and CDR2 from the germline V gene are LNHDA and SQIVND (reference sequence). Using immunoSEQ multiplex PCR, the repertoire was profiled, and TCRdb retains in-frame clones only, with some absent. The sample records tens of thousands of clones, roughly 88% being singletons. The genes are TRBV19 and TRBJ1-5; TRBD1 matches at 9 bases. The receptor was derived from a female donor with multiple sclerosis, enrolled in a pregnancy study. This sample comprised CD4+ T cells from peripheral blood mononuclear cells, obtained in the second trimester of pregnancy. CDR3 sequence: CASRPVPRQGEDQPQHF. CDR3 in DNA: TGTGCCAGTAGACCCGTACCTCGACAGGGGGAGGATCAGCCCCAGCATTTT.